The source of this TCR beta chain is a study of T cell responses to AZD1222 COVID-19 vaccine. Study findings and constraints: Females made up more of the donors, who were largely white British, and clonal diversity may have come out too low.

TCRdb's table, derived via immunoSEQ multiplex PCR, lists solely in-frame clones and lacks some. This table has 130,000 or so clones, about 90% appearing once. A remark on this clone: Its specificity is unknown.

The material sequenced was peripheral blood, taken on day 0 of AZD1222 vaccination. The TCR was taken from an adult in good health.

CDR3 in amino acids: CASSLSPPTSGRSDTQYF. CDR3 DNA sequence: TGTGCCAGCAGCTTATCCCCACCGACTAGCGGGAGATCAGATACGCAGTATTTT. The chain combines TRBV13 with TRBJ2-3, with 12 bases aligning to TRBD2. The CDR3 spans 18 residues. V was clipped by 2 bases and J by 4 bases; unmatched bases: 10. In germline, CDR1 is PRHDT, CDR2 FYEKMQ (reference sequence).